This T cell receptor beta chain is drawn from a study of Ad26.COV2.S vaccination and SARS-CoV-2 variants. About the research overall: Donor had been placed in the Ad26.COV2.S arm of the COV1001 trial. Ad26.COV2.S, an intramuscular injection, was given once or twice 56 days apart. Overall study results and limits: Vaccinees showed greater spike-specific TCR breadth than placebo recipients. Those who received vaccine or placebo ended up with similar non-spike TCR breadth.

The germline CDR1 and CDR2 sequences are MNHEY and SVGAGI. The CDR3 is 14 amino acids. Trimming shortened V by 4 bases and J by 4 bases, and 13 bases separated the two germline ends. On this clone: As yet, its antigen is unknown.

The sample's treatment: over 15 received Ad26.COV2.S at low or high dose, single or two shots; about 5 received placebo; per-sample allocation not given. Day 63 after the first injection of vaccine or placebo was the sampling time. Profiled with immunoSEQ multiplex PCR; TCRdb holds only in-frame clones, not every one. The sample yields about 420,000 clones, around 89% seen once. The TCR sequence derives from a person aged 18-60 years who received the Ad26.COV2.S COVID-19 vaccine or a placebo. This specimen consisted of peripheral blood, obtained in a trial of Ad26.COV2.S vaccine versus placebo. The chain carries TRBV6-5 and TRBJ1-2, with D unclear. In DNA, the CDR3 is TGTGCCAGCAGTTCTCGCGAGGCTGGCTATGGCTACACCTTC. It codes for CASSSREAGYGYTF.